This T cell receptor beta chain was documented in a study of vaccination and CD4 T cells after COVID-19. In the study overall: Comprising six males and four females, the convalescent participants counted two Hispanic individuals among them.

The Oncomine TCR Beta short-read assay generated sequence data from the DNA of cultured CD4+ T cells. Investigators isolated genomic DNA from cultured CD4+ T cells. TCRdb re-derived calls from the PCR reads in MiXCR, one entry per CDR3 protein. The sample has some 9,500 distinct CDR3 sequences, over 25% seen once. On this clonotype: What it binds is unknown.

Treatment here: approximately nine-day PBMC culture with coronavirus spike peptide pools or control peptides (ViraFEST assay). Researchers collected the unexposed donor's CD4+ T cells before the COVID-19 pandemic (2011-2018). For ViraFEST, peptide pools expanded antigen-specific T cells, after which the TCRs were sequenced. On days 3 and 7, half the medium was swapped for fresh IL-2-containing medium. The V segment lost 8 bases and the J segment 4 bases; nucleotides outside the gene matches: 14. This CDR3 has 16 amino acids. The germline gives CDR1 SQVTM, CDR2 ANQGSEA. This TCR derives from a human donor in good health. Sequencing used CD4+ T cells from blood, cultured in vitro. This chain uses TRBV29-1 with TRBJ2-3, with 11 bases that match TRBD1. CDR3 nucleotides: TGCAGCTCACCCATGTCCGGGGACAGGGGGGCAGATACGCAGTATTTT. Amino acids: CSSPMSGDRGADTQYF.